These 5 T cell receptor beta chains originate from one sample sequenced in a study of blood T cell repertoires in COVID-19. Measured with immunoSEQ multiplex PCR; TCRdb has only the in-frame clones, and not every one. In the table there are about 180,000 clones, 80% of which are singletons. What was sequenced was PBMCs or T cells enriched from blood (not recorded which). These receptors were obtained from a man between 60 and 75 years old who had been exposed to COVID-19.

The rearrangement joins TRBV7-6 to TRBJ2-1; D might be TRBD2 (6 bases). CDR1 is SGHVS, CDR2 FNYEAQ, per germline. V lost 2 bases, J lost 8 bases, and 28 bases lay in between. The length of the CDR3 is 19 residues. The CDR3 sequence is CASSLFPPQREELRDEQFF. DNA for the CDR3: TGTGCCAGCAGCTTATTCCCCCCCCAGAGGGAGGAATTGAGGGATGAGCAGTTCTTC.

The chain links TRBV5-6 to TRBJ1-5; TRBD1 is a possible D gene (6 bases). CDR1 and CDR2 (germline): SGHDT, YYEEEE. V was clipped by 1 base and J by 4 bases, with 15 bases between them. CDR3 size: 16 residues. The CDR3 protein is CASSLWSGAQNQPQHF. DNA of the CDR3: TGTGCCAGCAGCTTGTGGTCAGGGGCACAGAATCAGCCCCAGCATTTT.

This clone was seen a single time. This CDR3 is CASSSLAGGSDTQYF. The CDR3 DNA reads TGCGCCAGCAGCTCACTAGCGGGAGGTTCCGATACGCAGTATTTT. V is TRBV5-1 and J is TRBJ2-3, with 12 positions matching TRBD2. V lost 3 bases and J lost 6; bases outside the gene matches: 5. This CDR3 spans 15 amino acids. CDR1 and CDR2 from the germline V gene are SGHRS and YFSETQ.

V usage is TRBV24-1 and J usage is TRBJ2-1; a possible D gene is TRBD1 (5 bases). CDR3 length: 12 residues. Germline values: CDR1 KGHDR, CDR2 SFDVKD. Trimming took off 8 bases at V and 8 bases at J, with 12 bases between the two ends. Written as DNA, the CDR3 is TGTGCCACCAACCGCAGGGATTATGAGCAGTTCTTC. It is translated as CATNRRDYEQFF.

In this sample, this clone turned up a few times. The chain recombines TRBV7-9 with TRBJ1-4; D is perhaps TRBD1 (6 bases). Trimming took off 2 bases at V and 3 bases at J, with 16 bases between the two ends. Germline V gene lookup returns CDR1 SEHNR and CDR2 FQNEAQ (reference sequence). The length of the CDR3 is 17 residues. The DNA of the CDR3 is TGTGCCAGCAGCTTATGGCTAGGGGGGGCATCTAATGAAAAACTGTTTTTT. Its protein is CASSLWLGGASNEKLFF.